This T cell receptor (beta chain) derives from a study of cytomegalovirus exposure and HLA in healthy donors. This PCR relied on a set of 60 Vbeta primers and 13 Jbeta primers. Original methodology: Per a later analysis, the number of unique TCR beta chains was some 75 million, of which roughly 9.9 million were shared. Some clones are missing from TCRdb's copy, which holds only in-frame ones; the method was immunoSEQ multiplex PCR. D and trimming come from the DNA, and the V and J calls and clone size come from that table. The data contain 150,000 to 200,000 clones, less than 85% of them singletons. Note on this clone: What it binds is unknown.

Study observations and caveats: In a later analysis, at a false discovery rate of 0.05, approximately 15,000 TCR beta sequences matched HLA alleles. Listed as cytomegalovirus-associated were around 160 TCR beta chains.

The V and J ends lost 1 base and 4 bases, in that order; junction bases with no gene match: 3. CDR3 size: 15 residues. Germline-derived CDR1 and CDR2 are SGHAT and FQNNGV. The chain carries TRBV11-2 and TRBJ2-3; 9 bases are a match to TRBD1. This TCR came from a middle-aged man in good health and CMV-seronegative. Sequencing input: PBMCs. As DNA, the CDR3 is TGTGCCAGCAGCTTAGTACAGGGGGCAGCAGATACGCAGTATTTT. It codes for CASSLVQGAADTQYF.